This T cell receptor (beta chain) comes out of a study of cytomegalovirus exposure and HLA in healthy donors (dated by TCRdb to about 2017). As for the study more broadly: A later analysis indicated that the roughly 130 validation repertoires were generated on the platform also employed for the approximately 700 repertoires of the first cohort. The study aimed to test whether signatures of past pathogen exposure could be identified by cataloging public T cell receptors. A separate validation cohort of about 110 different subjects was used in addition to the roughly 640-subject first cohort. The study combined high-throughput TCR immunosequencing, statistical association of individual TCRs with disease status, and machine learning to predict cytomegalovirus infection status. What the study reported, not specific to this receptor: Subsequent analysis determined that TCRs grouped into clusters in the first cohort also showed a tendency toward co-occurrence across the approximately 110 validation repertoires, and 85% to 95% of cluster scores exceeded 0. Most TCR sequences were observed very rarely across donors, whereas some public TCRs were present in many individuals. A total of roughly 160 TCR beta chains were listed by the study as associated with cytomegalovirus. The classifier was reported to diagnose cytomegalovirus status with high specificity and sensitivity in both the original and validation cohorts. A later analysis lacked HLA typing for the validation cohort, so it scored co-occurrence in that cohort across all 120 or so repertoires. A few of the identified cytomegalovirus-associated TCR beta chains were confirmed in vitro to be specific for cytomegalovirus antigens. The authors suggested that the approach could potentially be extended to other disease states and immunological phenotypes.

The donors were included in the validation cohort of 120 subjects, a group kept apart from the approximately 700-subject first cohort. The receptor library was made with the immunoSEQ multiplex PCR assay. The authors' pipeline ran thus. To diagnose cytomegalovirus status from the catalog of TCR beta chain sequences, a statistical classification framework was built. Imported from immuneACCESS, the table was reduced by TCRdb to in-frame sequences with V and J called. These copies leave out some clones; in studies compared against another copy, an unresolved V gene accounts for under half, and the cause of the remainder is not known. Clone size and V and J calls were adopted from that table, with D and trimming inferred from the DNA. The sample has more than 55,000 clones on record, about 96% of them singletons. Roughly 0.98% of the sample is taken by the ten largest. Remarks on this clone: Its antigen remains undetermined. Per-base quality was not reported, and no clone a single base away is much larger than it.

V lost 5 bases and J lost 5 bases, and the count of bases not matched to a germline gene is 7. Its CDR3 holds 15 amino acids, cysteine through phenylalanine. Of all the DNA, just the CDR3 is kept, 45 bases in frame from base 1. The germline V gene gives CDR1 as SGHTA and CDR2 as FQGNSA. This receptor was identified in a man aged 18 to 35 in good health and CMV-seronegative. In this chain, TRBV7-2 is recombined with TRBJ2-1; TRBD2 lines up with 9 middle nucleotides. Sample: PBMCs. In nucleotide form, the sequence is TGTGCCAGCAGCGGGAGCGGGGGGAACAACAATGAGCAGTTCTTC. This translates into CASSGSGGNNNEQFF.